These 22 T cell receptor beta chains came from one sample sequenced in a study of CXCR3-negative and CXCR3-positive naive CD8 T cells. General study findings and limits: More hydrophobic TRB CDR3s were found in CXCR3-positive naive cells than in CXCR3-negative naive cells.

Their antigens remain unidentified. The TRB libraries of cDNA were built by UMI-labeled 5' RACE. TCRdb re-called the 5' RACE reads and catalogs CDR3 proteins one per entry, DNA excluded. The repertoire shows 65,000 to 90,000 distinct CDR3 sequences; the top ten hold roughly 0.62%. Specimen: naive CXCR3+ CD8+ T cells from blood. Subset described: CD45RO-CCR7+CD27+CD95- naive CD8+ T cells expressing CXCR3 (TNR3+). The source of these receptors is a human donor in good health. Some clones in this sample may be carry-over from other donors' samples.

The V and J genes are TRBV7-6 and TRBJ2-7; no DNA is available, so the TRBD1 call from TCRdb remains unchecked. The length of the CDR3 is 17 residues. Germline values: CDR1 SGHVS, CDR2 FNYEAQ. CDR3 amino acids: CASSPTLDRGKAYEQYF. Full variable domain (missing parts from reference TRBV7-6 and TRBJ2-7): GAGVSQSPRYKVTKRGQDVALRCDPISGHVSLYWYRQALGQGPEFLTYFNYEAQQDKSGLPNDRFSAERPEGSISTLTIQRTEQRDSAMYRCASSPTLDRGKAYEQYFGPGTRLTVT.

The rearrangement links TRBV4-1 to TRBJ2-7; TCRdb names TRBD1, which stays unverified in the absence of DNA. Germline V gene lookup returns CDR1 MGHRA and CDR2 YSYEKL. The CDR3 sequence is 16 residues long. CDR3 amino acids: CASSQVSETGFYEQYF.

This chain uses TRBV20-1 with TRBJ2-1; without DNA, the TCRdb call of TRBD1 cannot be checked. Germline V gives CDR1 DFQATT, CDR2 SNEGSKA (reference sequence). This CDR3 contains 14 residues. The CDR3 loop reads CSATAGGRVGEQFF.

This rearrangement joins TRBV10-3 to TRBJ2-3; checking the TCRdb D call of TRBD1 is not possible without DNA. The CDR3 contains 18 residues. Looked up from germline, CDR1 is ENHRY and CDR2 is SYGVKD. CDR3 region: CAISDGGQGTLSTDTQYF.

This chain connects TRBV7-6 to TRBJ2-1; TCRdb calls TRBD1, which cannot be checked without DNA. The CDR3 covers 17 residues. Germline assignment: CDR1 SGHVS and CDR2 FNYEAQ. The CDR3 loop is CASSLEEGARAPNEQFF.

The chain combines TRBV11-1 with TRBJ2-1; there is no DNA to check the TCRdb D call of TRBD1. Germline V CDR1 and CDR2: SGHAT, FQDESV (reference sequence). CDR3 length equals 12 residues. CDR3 in amino acids: CAAVGTEDEQFF.

This chain connects TRBV12-3 or TRBV12-4 to TRBJ2-7; TCRdb reports TRBD2, a call that lacks DNA to check it against. The CDR3 is 14 residues long. CDR3 sequence reads: CASSLISARDEQYF.

The chain has TRBV15 and TRBJ1-3. The CDR3 is 13 residues long. Germline CDR1 and CDR2: LNHNV and YYDKDF (reference sequence). The CDR3 reads CATSSVPGNTIYF.

This sequence joins TRBV4-2 and TRBJ1-4. CDR3 length equals 15 residues. The germline V gene encodes CDR1 LGHNA and CDR2 YNFKEQ. CDR3 sequence reads: CASSQDIATNEKLFF.

The V call is TRBV10-3, the J call TRBJ2-7. CDR3 length: 12 residues. The germline gives CDR1 ENHRY, CDR2 SYGVKD. CDR3 loop: CAISDKSYEQYF.

The chain uses TRBV28 and TRBJ2-7. The CDR3 contains 15 residues. Per the germline V gene, CDR1 is MDHEN and CDR2 is SYDVKM. CDR3: CASSRTRQSSYEQYF.

V and J are TRBV6-4 and TRBJ2-1; as DNA is missing, the TRBD1 call by TCRdb cannot be tested. The germline V gene has CDR1 MRHNA and CDR2 SNTAGT. The length of the CDR3 is 16 residues. CDR3 sequence reads: CASSERGPSSYNEQFF.

The chain uses TRBV7-6 and TRBJ2-3; lacking DNA, the TRBD1 call made by TCRdb goes unchecked. CDR3 length: 15 amino acids. The V gene's germline CDR1 is SGHVS and CDR2 FNYEAQ. The CDR3 reads CASSFGQGQADTQYF.

This chain links TRBV3-1 with TRBJ2-1; no DNA is available, so the TRBD2 call from TCRdb remains unchecked. In germline, CDR1 is LGHDT, CDR2 YNNKEL (reference sequence). The CDR3 runs to 15 residues. This CDR3 is CASSQVSGGRDEQFF.

CDR3 sequence: CASRNDRADEQYF. V and J are TRBV23-1 and TRBJ2-7; TCRdb returns TRBD1, unconfirmable since there is no DNA. TRBV23-1 is labeled an ORF, and its function is uncertain. This CDR3 is 13 amino acids long.

The CDR3 sequence: CASSLRSRNTEAFF. The V and J genes are TRBV27 and TRBJ1-1. The germline V gene has CDR1 MNHEY and CDR2 SMNVEV (reference sequence). The CDR3 is 14 amino acids.

The chain combines TRBV18 with TRBJ2-1; TCRdb indicates TRBD1, and absent DNA this call remains unverified. Germline V gene data show CDR1 as KGHSH and CDR2 as LQKENI. The CDR3 is made up of 14 amino acids. The CDR3 here is CASSFRDRGNEQFF.

The chain carries TRBV7-2 and TRBJ2-4; with no DNA, the TCRdb D assignment of TRBD2 cannot be verified. The length of the CDR3 is 16 residues. CDR1 SGHTA and CDR2 FQGNSA come from the germline V gene. CDR3 residues: CASSLRRLAGKNIQYF.

The chain carries TRBV19 and TRBJ2-1; TCRdb returns TRBD2, unconfirmable since there is no DNA. The CDR3 has 14 amino acids. Germline CDR1 is LNHDA and CDR2 is SQIVND (reference sequence). The CDR3 reads CASTARLAGGPAFF.

The V gene is TRBV7-6, the J gene TRBJ2-3; the D gene TCRdb calls, TRBD1, cannot be checked with no DNA. The CDR3 consists of 11 residues. Looked up from germline, CDR1 is SGHVS and CDR2 is FNYEAQ. This CDR3 is CASSRGDTQYF. The full variable domain, with the rest looked up from reference TRBV7-6 and TRBJ2-3, is GAGVSQSPRYKVTKRGQDVALRCDPISGHVSLYWYRQALGQGPEFLTYFNYEAQQDKSGLPNDRFSAERPEGSISTLTIQRTEQRDSAMYRCASSRGDTQYFGPGTRLTVL.

The chain's CDR3 is CASSQDPLREDTQYF. This chain joins TRBV4-1 and TRBJ2-3; TCRdb's D call of TRBD1 is untestable without DNA. CDR1 is MGHRA, CDR2 YSYEKL, per germline. CDR3 length: 15 residues.

This rearrangement joins TRBV28 to TRBJ2-7; lacking DNA, the TRBD2 call made by TCRdb goes unchecked. The CDR3 sequence is 17 residues long. Germline CDR1 MDHEN, CDR2 SYDVKM. CDR3 protein: CASSWSDRASASYEQYF. Supplemented by reference TRBV28 and TRBJ2-7, the full variable domain reads DVKVTQSSRYLVKRTGEKVFLECVQDMDHENMFWYRQDPGLGLRLIYFSYDVKMKEKGDIPEGYSVSREKKERFSLILESASTNQTSMYLCASSWSDRASASYEQYFGPGTRLTVT.